The rows below give T cell receptor beta chains drawn from one sample of a study of somatic mutations in cytotoxic T cells in rheumatoid arthritis. Sequencing was performed with immunoSEQ multiplex PCR; in TCRdb, only in-frame clones are kept and a portion is missing. The sample has tens of thousands of clones, around 84% seen once. Source material: CD8+ T cells sorted from blood. The receptors originated from a woman aged 45-65 years in good health. Each CDR3 is given with its conserved first and last residue. The order of the fields is V gene, J gene, D gene, clone size, CDR3 DNA, CDR3 protein. D genes are given only for firm matches. Some rows have no size entry. The others give once, few or many, or a class for an expanded clone.

v_call: TRBV4-3
j_call: TRBJ1-2
d_call: -
clone_size: once
cdr3_nt: TGCGCCAGCAGCCAATTGGGGCAAGGGGGCTATGGCTACACCTTC
cdr3_aa: CASSQLGQGGYGYTF

v_call: TRBV6-5
j_call: TRBJ2-1
d_call: TRBD2
clone_size: -
cdr3_nt: TGTGCCAGCAGTACTACGACTAGCGGCACTGAGCAGTTCTTC
cdr3_aa: CASSTTTSGTEQFF

v_call: TRBV21-1
j_call: TRBJ1-2
d_call: -
clone_size: -
cdr3_nt: TGTGCCAGCAGCTCTCTCCGGGGCCCGCGGGGCTATGGCTACACCTTC
cdr3_aa: CASSSLRGPRGYGYTF

v_call: TRBV4-1
j_call: TRBJ2-5
d_call: -
clone_size: -
cdr3_nt: TGCGCCAGCAGCGAGGTCTCTGGAGTCCAAGAGACCCAGTACTTC
cdr3_aa: CASSEVSGVQETQYF

v_call: TRBV7-8
j_call: TRBJ1-1
d_call: -
clone_size: -
cdr3_nt: TGTGCCAGCAGCTTAGCGCTCGACGGGAACACTGAAGCTTTCTTT
cdr3_aa: CASSLALDGNTEAFF

v_call: TRBV6-1
j_call: TRBJ1-2
d_call: -
clone_size: once
cdr3_nt: TGTGCCAGCCCGGGTCCCTATGGCTACACCTTC
cdr3_aa: CASPGPYGYTF

v_call: TRBV7-6
j_call: TRBJ1-1
d_call: TRBD1
clone_size: -
cdr3_nt: TGTGCCAGCAGCCCGAGACAGGGGTTGAACACTGAAGCTTTCTTT
cdr3_aa: CASSPRQGLNTEAFF

v_call: TRBV5-6
j_call: TRBJ1-1
d_call: TRBD1
clone_size: -
cdr3_nt: TGTGCCAGCAGCTTGGGAACAGGGGTAGCGATGAACACTGAAGCTTTCTTT
cdr3_aa: CASSLGTGVAMNTEAFF

v_call: TRBV29-1
j_call: TRBJ2-1
d_call: -
clone_size: -
cdr3_nt: TGCAGCGTACCGACTGGACGGGGTTCCTACAATGAGCAGTTCTTC
cdr3_aa: CSVPTGRGSYNEQFF

v_call: TRBV7-2
j_call: TRBJ1-4
d_call: -
clone_size: -
cdr3_nt: TGTGCCAGCAGCTTAGACAGGGAAACTAATGAAAAACTGTTTTTT
cdr3_aa: CASSLDRETNEKLFF

v_call: TRBV15
j_call: TRBJ2-1
d_call: TRBD2
clone_size: -
cdr3_nt: TGTGCCACCAGCAGAGGGGACCCGGGACTAGCGGATGAGGAGCAGTTCTTC
cdr3_aa: CATSRGDPGLADEEQFF

v_call: TRBV9
j_call: TRBJ1-5
d_call: TRBD1
clone_size: -
cdr3_nt: TGTGCCAGCAGCGCCGGGACAGGGGCTAATCAGCCCCAGCATTTT
cdr3_aa: CASSAGTGANQPQHF

v_call: TRBV2
j_call: TRBJ2-7
d_call: TRBD2
clone_size: -
cdr3_nt: TGTGCCAGCAGTCAAAGGGGGGGGGCAAGACTAGCGGAAAACTACGAGCAGTACTTC
cdr3_aa: CASSQRGGARLAENYEQYF

v_call: TRBV4-3
j_call: TRBJ2-3
d_call: -
clone_size: -
cdr3_nt: TGCGCCAGCAGCCACCAGGGGGGGGGCCGCACAGATACGCAGTATTTT
cdr3_aa: CASSHQGGGRTDTQYF

v_call: TRBV6-5
j_call: TRBJ2-7
d_call: TRBD1
clone_size: -
cdr3_nt: TGTGCCAGCAGTTACTCTCAGGGGGTAAAGGACTACGAGCAGTACTTC
cdr3_aa: CASSYSQGVKDYEQYF

v_call: TRBV6-5
j_call: TRBJ1-2
d_call: -
clone_size: few
cdr3_nt: TGTGCCAGCACGGGAGGGAGTAACTATGGCTACACCTTC
cdr3_aa: CASTGGSNYGYTF

v_call: TRBV27
j_call: TRBJ2-1
d_call: -
clone_size: -
cdr3_nt: TGTGCCAGCAGTTTAGCGGGGACCTTTTACAATGAGCAGTTCTTC
cdr3_aa: CASSLAGTFYNEQFF

v_call: TRBV5-4
j_call: TRBJ1-2
d_call: TRBD1
clone_size: -
cdr3_nt: TGTGCCAGCAGCGTAGGACAGGGGGTGTCTTTATATGGCTACACCTTC
cdr3_aa: CASSVGQGVSLYGYTF

v_call: TRBV15
j_call: TRBJ2-6
d_call: TRBD1
clone_size: -
cdr3_nt: TGTGCCACCAGCAAGCGGACAGGGGCACTCTCTGGGGCCAACGTCCTGACTTTC
cdr3_aa: CATSKRTGALSGANVLTF

v_call: TRBV15
j_call: TRBJ2-7
d_call: TRBD2
clone_size: -
cdr3_nt: TGTGCCACCAGCAGAGCGGGGGGATCTTCCTACGAGCAGTACTTC
cdr3_aa: CATSRAGGSSYEQYF

v_call: TRBV5-8
j_call: TRBJ2-5
d_call: TRBD1
clone_size: -
cdr3_nt: TGTGCCAGCAGCCCGGGACAGGGGGCTCAAGAGACCCAGTACTTC
cdr3_aa: CASSPGQGAQETQYF

v_call: TRBV9
j_call: TRBJ1-1
d_call: TRBD1
clone_size: -
cdr3_nt: TGTGCCAGCAGCGGCGGACAGGGCTACACTGAAGCTTTCTTT
cdr3_aa: CASSGGQGYTEAFF